These 13 T cell receptor beta chains were sequenced from one sample in a study of CXCR3-negative and CXCR3-positive naive CD8 T cells. 5' RACE that incorporated UMI labels was used to prepare the TRB cDNA libraries. Using the 5' RACE reads, TCRdb records one entry per CDR3 protein without DNA. In total, the table holds 70,000 to 95,000 distinct CDR3 sequences. Material for sequencing was naive CXCR3- CD8+ T cells from blood. Described subset: CD45RO-CCR7+CD27+CD95- naive CD8+ T cells lacking CXCR3 (TNR3-). All receptors derive from a human donor in good health. Some clones in this sample may be carry-over from other donors' samples.

The chain uses TRBV28 and TRBJ2-7; absent DNA, TCRdb's TRBD1 call cannot be checked. The CDR3 loop spans 14 amino acids. Germline lookup yields CDR1 MDHEN and CDR2 SYDVKM. The CDR3 protein is CASSQRQVSYEQYF.

The rearrangement joins TRBV5-6 to TRBJ1-1; TCRdb gives TRBD1 as the D gene, but with no DNA this cannot be confirmed. The germline V gene has CDR1 SGHDT and CDR2 YYEEEE. This CDR3 is built from 13 residues. The CDR3: CATGQGGGTEAFF.

The rearrangement joins TRBV6-2 or TRBV6-3 to TRBJ1-1. The germline gives CDR1 MNHEY, CDR2 SVGEGT. The CDR3 contains 13 residues. CDR3 sequence: CASSSGWGTEAFF.

The chain joins TRBV7-3 to TRBJ2-1; checking the TCRdb D call of TRBD2 is not possible without DNA. The V gene's germline CDR1 is SGHTA and CDR2 FQGTGA. The CDR3 covers 15 residues. The CDR3 reads CASSQLAGVGIEQFF.

The chain carries TRBV19 and TRBJ2-2; TCRdb selects TRBD1, and the lack of DNA leaves this call unchecked. This CDR3 contains 15 residues. Germline values: CDR1 LNHDA, CDR2 SQIVND (reference sequence). The CDR3 loop is CASSRRVVSTGELFF.

The chain recombines TRBV29-1 with TRBJ2-2; lacking DNA, the TRBD2 call made by TCRdb goes unchecked. Per germline, CDR1 SQVTM and CDR2 ANQGSEA. The CDR3 contains 13 residues. CDR3 sequence: CSVDGLNTGELFF.

The J gene is TRBJ2-5, the V gene TRBV28; TCRdb lists TRBD1, though no DNA is available to test this call. The CDR3 contains 15 residues. CDR1 and CDR2 from the germline V gene are MDHEN and SYDVKM. This CDR3 is CASSFRQGALETQYF.

The gene calls are TRBV29-1 and TRBJ2-1. This CDR3 contains 11 residues. Germline CDR1 SQVTM, CDR2 ANQGSEA. The CDR3 loop is CSVEEYNEQFF.

This chain uses TRBV12-3 or TRBV12-4 with TRBJ2-3; the TCRdb D gene call, TRBD2, has no DNA to confirm it. The CDR3 has 16 residues. CDR3 sequence reads: CASTNGLAGPTDTQYF.

The V call is TRBV7-2, the J call TRBJ2-5. Germline CDR1 and CDR2: SGHTA and FQGNSA. The CDR3 has 16 residues. Here the CDR3 reads CASSLALASGEETQYF.

The chain has TRBV9 and TRBJ2-1. Germline lookup yields CDR1 SGDLS and CDR2 YYNGEE. The CDR3 length is 15 residues. CDR3 region: CASSDGPDSYNEQFF.

The chain has TRBV20-1 and TRBJ2-5; TCRdb reports TRBD2, a call that lacks DNA to check it against. CDR3 length: 18 residues. Germline CDR1 DFQATT, CDR2 SNEGSKA (reference sequence). The CDR3 spells CSARGRVSGSNAGGAQYF.

The chain joins TRBV29-1 to TRBJ2-5. The germline V gene encodes CDR1 SQVTM and CDR2 ANQGSEA. This CDR3 has 14 residues. CDR3 amino acids: CSVVVGSSGETQYF.